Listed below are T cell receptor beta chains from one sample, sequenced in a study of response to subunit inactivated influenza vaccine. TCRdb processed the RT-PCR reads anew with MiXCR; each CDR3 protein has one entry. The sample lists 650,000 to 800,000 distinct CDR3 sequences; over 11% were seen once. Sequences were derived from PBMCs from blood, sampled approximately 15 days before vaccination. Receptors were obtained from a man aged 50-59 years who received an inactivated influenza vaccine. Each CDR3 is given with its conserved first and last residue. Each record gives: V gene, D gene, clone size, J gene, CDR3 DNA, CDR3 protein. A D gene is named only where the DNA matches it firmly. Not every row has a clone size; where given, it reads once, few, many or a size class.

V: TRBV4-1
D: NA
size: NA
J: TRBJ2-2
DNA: TGCGCCAGCAGCCAAGATCGCAGGATAATTTTGGGGGAGCTGTTTTTT
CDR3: CASSQDRRIILGELFF

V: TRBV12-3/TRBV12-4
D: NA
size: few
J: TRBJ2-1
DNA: TGTGCCAGCAGCCCCGACTACGACAATGAGCAGTTCTTC
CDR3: CASSPDYDNEQFF

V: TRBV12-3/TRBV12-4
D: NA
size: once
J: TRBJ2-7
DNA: TGTGCCAGCAGTGTAGACAGTTGGGGGCCCTACGAGCAGTACTTC
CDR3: CASSVDSWGPYEQYF

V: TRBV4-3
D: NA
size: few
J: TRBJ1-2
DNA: TGCGCCAGCAGCCAAGACCCAGCGGGGATCTATGGCTACACCTTC
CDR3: CASSQDPAGIYGYTF

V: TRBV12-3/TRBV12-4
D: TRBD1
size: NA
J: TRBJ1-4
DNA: TGTGCCAGCAGTCCCGGGACAGGGGCTGAAAAACTGTTTTTT
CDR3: CASSPGTGAEKLFF

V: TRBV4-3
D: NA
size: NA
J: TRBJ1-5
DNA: TGCGCCAGCAGCCAAGATGCGAGGGGACAGCCCCAGCATTTT
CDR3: CASSQDARGQPQHF

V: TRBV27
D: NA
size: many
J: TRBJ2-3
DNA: TGTGCCAGCAGTTTGGGGGCCGTCCCCACAGATACGCAGTATTTT
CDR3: CASSLGAVPTDTQYF

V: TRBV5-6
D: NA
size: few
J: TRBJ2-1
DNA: TGTGCCACCATCATCCATGAGCAGTTCTTC
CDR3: CATIIHEQFF

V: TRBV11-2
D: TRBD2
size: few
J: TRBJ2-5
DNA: TGTGCCAGCAGCTTAGTTCTCTTAGCGGGGGGGCTGGAGACCCAGTACTTC
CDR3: CASSLVLLAGGLETQYF

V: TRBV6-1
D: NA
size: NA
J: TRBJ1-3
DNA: TGTGCCAGCAGCCTATTCGGTTTGTCCGGCGCTCTCGGAAACACCATATATTTT
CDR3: CASSLFGLSGALGNTIYF

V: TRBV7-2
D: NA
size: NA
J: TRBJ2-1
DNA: TGTGCCAGCAGACCGGACACCTCTGATCATGAGCAGTTCTTC
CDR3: CASRPDTSDHEQFF

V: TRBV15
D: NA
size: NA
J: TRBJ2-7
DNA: TGTGCCACCAGCAGAGCCGGGTCCGAGCAGTACTTC
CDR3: CATSRAGSEQYF

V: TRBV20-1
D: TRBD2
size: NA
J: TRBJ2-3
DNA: TGCAGTGCTAGAGTTCCGGGGGGTGGGGATACGCAGTATTTT
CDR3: CSARVPGGGDTQYF

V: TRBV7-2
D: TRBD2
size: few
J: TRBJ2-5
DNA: TGTGCCAGCAGCTTACGACTAGCGGGGGCCCTTGAGACCCAGTACTTC
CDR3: CASSLRLAGALETQYF

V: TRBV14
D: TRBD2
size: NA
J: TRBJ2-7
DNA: TGTGCCAGCAGCCAAGATCACGCTAGCGGGGGGTACGAGCAGTACTTC
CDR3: CASSQDHASGGYEQYF

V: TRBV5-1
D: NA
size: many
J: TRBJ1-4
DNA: TGCGCCAGCAGCTTGGCCACCGCCGAAAAACTGTTTTTT
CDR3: CASSLATAEKLFF

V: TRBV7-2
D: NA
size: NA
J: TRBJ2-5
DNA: TGTGCCAGCGGTTTGGGCCCGCCCCCCGAGACCCAGTACTTC
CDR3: CASGLGPPPETQYF

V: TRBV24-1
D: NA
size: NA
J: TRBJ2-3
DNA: TGTGCCACCAGTGACTCCATAGCGGCAGATACGCAGTATTTT
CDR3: CATSDSIAADTQYF

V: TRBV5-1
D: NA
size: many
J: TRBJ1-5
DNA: TGTGCCAGCAGTTTAGCGGAGAATCAGCCCCAGCATTTT
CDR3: CASSLAENQPQHF

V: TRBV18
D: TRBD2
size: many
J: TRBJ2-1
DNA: TGTGCCAGCTCACCACCGACTAGCGGGAACAATGAGCAGTTCTTC
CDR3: CASSPPTSGNNEQFF

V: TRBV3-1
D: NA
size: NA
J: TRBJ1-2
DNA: TGTGCCAGCAGCCAAAATAGGCAGATGAACGGCTACACCTTC
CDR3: CASSQNRQMNGYTF

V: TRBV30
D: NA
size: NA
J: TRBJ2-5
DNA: TGTGCCTGGACAAGCGGGCAGAAGACCCAGTACTTC
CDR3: CAWTSGQKTQYF

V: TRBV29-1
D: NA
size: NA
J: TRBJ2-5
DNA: TGCAGCGTTGAGATGACAGATCGATCCCAAGAGACCCAGTACTTC
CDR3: CSVEMTDRSQETQYF

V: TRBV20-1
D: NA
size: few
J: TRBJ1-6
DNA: TGCAGTGCTGTAGACCCGGGGGGACGGAATTCACCCCTCCACTTT
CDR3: CSAVDPGGRNSPLHF

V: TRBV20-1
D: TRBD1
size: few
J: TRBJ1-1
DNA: TGCAGTGCTAGCGGACAGGGGGCCTCATGGGCTGAAGCTTTCTTT
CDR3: CSASGQGASWAEAFF

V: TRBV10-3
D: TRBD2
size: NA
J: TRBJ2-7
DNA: TGTGCCATCAGTGAGTCACAGAGGGACAGAGGACTAGCGGGAGCTTACTACGAGCAGTACTTC
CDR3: CAISESQRDRGLAGAYYEQYF

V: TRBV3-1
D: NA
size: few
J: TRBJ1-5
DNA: TGTGCCAGCAGCCACAACGTCGGGGCTCAGCCCCAGCATTTT
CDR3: CASSHNVGAQPQHF

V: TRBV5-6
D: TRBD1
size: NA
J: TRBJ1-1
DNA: TGTGCCAGCAGCGTCGTAGGACAGGGATACACTGAAGCTTTCTTT
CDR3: CASSVVGQGYTEAFF

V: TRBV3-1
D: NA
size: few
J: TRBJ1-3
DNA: TGTGCCAGCAGCCAAGAATTGGGGGCCGGAGGAAACACCATATATTTT
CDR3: CASSQELGAGGNTIYF

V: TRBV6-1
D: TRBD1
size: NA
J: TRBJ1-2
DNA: TGTGCCAGCAGTGAGCGGGACAGGGTCTATGGCTACACCTTC
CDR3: CASSERDRVYGYTF

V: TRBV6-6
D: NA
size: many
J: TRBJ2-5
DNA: TGTGCCAGCATATCCGACGAGACCCAGTACTTC
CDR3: CASISDETQYF

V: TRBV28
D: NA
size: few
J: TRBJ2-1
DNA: TGTGCCAGCAGTCCTGGGACACTCGAGGATGAGCAGTTCTTC
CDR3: CASSPGTLEDEQFF

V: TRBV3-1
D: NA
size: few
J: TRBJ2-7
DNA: TGTGCCAGCAGCCAACCCCTTAGCGGACAGCCCTACGAGCAGTACTTC
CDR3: CASSQPLSGQPYEQYF

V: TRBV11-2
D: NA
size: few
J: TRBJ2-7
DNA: TGTGCCAGCAGCTTTGGGGACGGCTACGAGCAGTACTTC
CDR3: CASSFGDGYEQYF

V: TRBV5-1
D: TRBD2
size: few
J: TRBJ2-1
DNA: TGCGCCAGCAGCACCCGGGACTACTCGGAGCAGTTCTTC
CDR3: CASSTRDYSEQFF

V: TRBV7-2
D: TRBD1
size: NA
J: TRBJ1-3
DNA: TGTGCCAGCAAAGAACAGGGGGCTGGAAACACCATATATTTT
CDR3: CASKEQGAGNTIYF

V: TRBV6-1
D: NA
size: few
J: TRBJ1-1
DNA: TGTGCCAGCAGGCCCCCAGGGATTACGGACACTGAAGCTTTCTTT
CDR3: CASRPPGITDTEAFF

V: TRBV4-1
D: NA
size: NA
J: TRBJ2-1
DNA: TGCGCCAGCAGCCAAATGCCCGGGAAGGGCAATGAGCAGTTCTTC
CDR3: CASSQMPGKGNEQFF

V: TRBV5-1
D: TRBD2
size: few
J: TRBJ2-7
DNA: TGCGCCAGCAGCCCATCTGAGAGCGGGAGTTACGAGCAGTACTTC
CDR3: CASSPSESGSYEQYF

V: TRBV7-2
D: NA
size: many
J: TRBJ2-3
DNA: TGTGCCAGCAGCCAACCAGATACGCAGTATTTT
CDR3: CASSQPDTQYF

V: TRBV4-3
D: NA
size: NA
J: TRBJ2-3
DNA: TGCGCCAGCAGCCAAGACGGGGACCTCCGGGCGGATACGCAGTATTTT
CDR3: CASSQDGDLRADTQYF

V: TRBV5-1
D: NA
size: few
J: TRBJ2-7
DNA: TGCGCCAGTAGGCAGGGTTCAGTTCACTACGAGCAGTACTTC
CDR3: CASRQGSVHYEQYF

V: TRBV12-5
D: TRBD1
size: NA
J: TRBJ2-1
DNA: TGTGCTAGTGGCCAATGGACAGGGGGGATCTACAATGAGCAGTTCTTC
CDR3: CASGQWTGGIYNEQFF

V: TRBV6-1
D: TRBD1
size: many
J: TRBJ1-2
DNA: TGTGCCAGCAGACCGGGACAGAGAGCCAACTATGGCTACACCTTC
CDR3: CASRPGQRANYGYTF

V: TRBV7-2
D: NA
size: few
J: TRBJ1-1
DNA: TGTGCCAGCAGCTTAGAAAGCCGGCCGAACACTGAAGCTTTCTTT
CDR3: CASSLESRPNTEAFF

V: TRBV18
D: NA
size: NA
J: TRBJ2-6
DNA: TGTGCCAGCTCGTTACAGGATTTCTCACACTCTGGGGCCAACGTCCTGACTTTC
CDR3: CASSLQDFSHSGANVLTF

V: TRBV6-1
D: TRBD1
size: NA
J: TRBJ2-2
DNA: TGTGCCAGCAGTGAAGACTCTCCAGGACAGGGATGGGACACCGGGGAGCTGTTTTTT
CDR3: CASSEDSPGQGWDTGELFF

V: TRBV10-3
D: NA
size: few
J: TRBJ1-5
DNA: TGTGCCATCAGTGATCGGCCGCAAAATCAGCCCCAGCATTTT
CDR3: CAISDRPQNQPQHF

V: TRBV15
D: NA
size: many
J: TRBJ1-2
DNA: TGTGCCACCAGCAGAGTGGGCAGGTGGAGGGATGGCTACACCTTC
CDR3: CATSRVGRWRDGYTF

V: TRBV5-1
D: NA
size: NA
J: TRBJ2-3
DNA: TGCGCCAGCAGCTTGGGACGGGGAGTTGATACGCAGTATTTT
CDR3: CASSLGRGVDTQYF

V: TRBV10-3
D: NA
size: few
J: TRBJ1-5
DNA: TGTGCCATCAGTGAGTCGGACAGCTACTACAATCAGCCCCAGCATTTT
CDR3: CAISESDSYYNQPQHF

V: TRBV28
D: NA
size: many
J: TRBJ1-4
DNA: TGTGCCAGCAGCGAATTCGACCGTTCCTCAACTAATGAAAAACTGTTTTTT
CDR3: CASSEFDRSSTNEKLFF

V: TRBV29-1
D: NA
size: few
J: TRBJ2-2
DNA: TGCAGCGTCCACTCCGCGGCGAACACCGGGGAGCTGTTTTTT
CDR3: CSVHSAANTGELFF

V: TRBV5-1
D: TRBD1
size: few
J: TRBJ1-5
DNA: TGCGCCAGCAGCCAAGAGACAGGGAGGGATCAGCCCCAGCATTTT
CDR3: CASSQETGRDQPQHF

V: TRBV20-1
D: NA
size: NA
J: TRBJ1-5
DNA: TGCAGTGCTAGAGGGACAGCAGATCAGCCCCAGCATTTT
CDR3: CSARGTADQPQHF

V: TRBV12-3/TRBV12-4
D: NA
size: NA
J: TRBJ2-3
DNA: TGTGCCAGCAGAGATGACAGAGCTGGCACAGATACGCAGTATTTT
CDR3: CASRDDRAGTDTQYF

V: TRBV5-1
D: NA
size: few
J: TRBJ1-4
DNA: TGCGCCAGCAGCTTACAGGGTTATCCTAATGAAAAACTGTTTTTT
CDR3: CASSLQGYPNEKLFF

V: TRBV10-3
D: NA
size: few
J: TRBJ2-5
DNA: TGTGCCATCAGTGAGTCTTTAGAGGAGACCCAGTACTTC
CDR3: CAISESLEETQYF